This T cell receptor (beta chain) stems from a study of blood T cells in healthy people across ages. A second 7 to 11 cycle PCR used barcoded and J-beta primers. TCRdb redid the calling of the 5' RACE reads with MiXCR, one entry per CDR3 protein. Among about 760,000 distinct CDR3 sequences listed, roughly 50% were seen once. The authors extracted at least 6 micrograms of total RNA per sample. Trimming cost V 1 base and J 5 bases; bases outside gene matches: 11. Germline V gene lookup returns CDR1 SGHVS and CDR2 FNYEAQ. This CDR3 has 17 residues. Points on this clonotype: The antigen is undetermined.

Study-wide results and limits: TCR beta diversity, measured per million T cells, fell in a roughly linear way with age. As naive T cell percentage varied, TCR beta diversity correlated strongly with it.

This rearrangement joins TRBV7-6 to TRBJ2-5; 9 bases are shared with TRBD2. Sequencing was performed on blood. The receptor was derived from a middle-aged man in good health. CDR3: CASSLGRAGGPEETQYF. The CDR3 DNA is TGTGCCAGCAGCTTAGGACGAGCGGGAGGACCGGAGGAGACCCAGTACTTC.